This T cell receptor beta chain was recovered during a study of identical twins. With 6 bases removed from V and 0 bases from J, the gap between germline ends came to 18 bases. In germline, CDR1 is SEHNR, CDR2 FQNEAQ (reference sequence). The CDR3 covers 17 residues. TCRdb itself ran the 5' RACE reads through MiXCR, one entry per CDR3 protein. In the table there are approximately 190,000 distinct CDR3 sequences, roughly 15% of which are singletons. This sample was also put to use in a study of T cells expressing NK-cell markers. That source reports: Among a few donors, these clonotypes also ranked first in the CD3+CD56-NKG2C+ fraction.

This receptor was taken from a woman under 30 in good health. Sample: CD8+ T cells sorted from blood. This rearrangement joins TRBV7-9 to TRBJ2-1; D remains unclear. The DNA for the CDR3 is TGTGCCAGCAGTTTCCAACGACTCGCCGGCTCCTACAATGAGCAGTTCTTC. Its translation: CASSFQRLAGSYNEQFF.